This T cell receptor (beta chain) emerged from a study of radiation and T cells in renal cell carcinoma. V shed 4 bases, J shed 1 base, and the junction held 10 bases outside the gene matches. The CDR3 totals 18 residues. Germline V gene sequence: CDR1 LGHNA, CDR2 YNFKEQ. Using immunoSEQ multiplex PCR, the repertoire was profiled, and TCRdb retains in-frame clones only, with some absent. This sample carries roughly 9,600 clones, roughly 60% of them seen once, and the ten largest clones take about a sixth. As for treatment: 15 Gy SBRT to primary tumor, nephrectomy 4 weeks later. V is TRBV4-2 and J is TRBJ1-1; 12 bases agree with TRBD1. This receptor was obtained from a woman between 45 and 65 years old with renal cell carcinoma. Material: tumor tissue, obtained from a patient whose treatment included radiotherapy and nephrectomy. The CDR3 nucleotides are TGTGCCAGCAGCCCGGTGGGACAGGGGGCCGTCAAGAACACTGAAGCTTTCTTT. Residues: CASSPVGQGAVKNTEAFF.